This T cell receptor (beta chain) was documented in a study of T-cell memory formation after mild COVID-19. TCRdb independently ran MiXCR on the 5' RACE reads; one entry per CDR3 protein. The data contain around 36,000 distinct CDR3 sequences, roughly 11% of them singletons. CDR1 DFQATT and CDR2 SNEGSKA come from the germline V gene (reference sequence). CDR3 size: 13 residues. Trimming took off 4 bases at V and 2 bases at J, with 6 bases between the two ends. This clonotype is labeled as medium-sized. The source is a man aged 18 to 29 who had mild COVID-19 (a few samples of this study predate the infection). Cell type and time point are not known. This chain links TRBV20-1 with TRBJ2-6; D remains unclear. The sequenced material came from PBMCs or a T cell subset sorted from them (not recorded which). CDR3 loop: CSAKGTGANVLTF. Here the CDR3 DNA reads TGCAGTGCTAAGGGCACTGGGGCCAACGTCCTGACTTTC.